The 31 T cell receptor beta chains below come from one sample, sequenced in a study of shared clonotypes between healthy human individuals. Libraries were prepared by immunoSEQ multiplex PCR; TCRdb keeps only in-frame clonotypes and omits some of them. This sample has around 1.5 million clones, with 98% found just once. Sequencing was done on a sample of naive CD4+ T cells sorted from blood. Subset given: CD45RA+ positively selected. Every receptor here comes from a man aged 25 to 40 in good health.

The genes are TRBV5-4 and TRBJ1-1; unclear D gene. V was pared by 5 bases and J by 3 bases, with 17 bases between. Germline V gene data show CDR1 as SGHNT and CDR2 as YYREEE (reference sequence). This CDR3 is 15 amino acids long. The CDR3 DNA reads TGTGCCAGCAGGAATAATTTGGGGTCAGACACTGAAGCTTTCTTT. Its protein is CASRNNLGSDTEAFF. Drawing the rest from reference TRBV5-4 and TRBJ1-1, the complete variable domain is ETGVTQSPTHLIKTRGQQVTLRCSSQSGHNTVSWYQQALGQGPQFIFQYYREEENGRGNFPPRFSGLQFPNYSSELNVNALELDDSALYLCASRNNLGSDTEAFFGQGTRLTVV.

The chain carries TRBV9 and TRBJ2-7; D is perhaps TRBD2 (6 bases). Between the trimmed V and J ends, which lost 0 bases and 3 bases, there was a span of 16 bases. The CDR3 runs to 16 residues. Germline-derived CDR1 and CDR2 are SGDLS and YYNGEE. DNA for the CDR3: TGTGCCAGCAGCGTAGGAGGCGCGGGGCGCTACTACGAGCAGTACTTC. Residues: CASSVGGAGRYYEQYF. Together with reference TRBV9 and TRBJ2-7, the CDR3 gives the full variable domain: DSGVTQTPKHLITATGQRVTLRCSPRSGDLSVYWYQQSLDQGLQFLIQYYNGEERAKGNILERFSAQQFPDLHSELNLSSLELGDSALYFCASSVGGAGRYYEQYFGPGTRLTVT.

The chain recombines TRBV6-1 with TRBJ2-3, with 9 bases that match TRBD1. CDR3 length: 15 residues. With 4 bases clipped from V and 2 bases from J, the junction kept 4 bases outside the gene matches. Germline assignment: CDR1 MNHNS and CDR2 SASEGT. The CDR3 sequence: CASSVWTGDTDTQYF. The CDR3 region has the DNA TGTGCCAGCAGTGTCTGGACAGGGGACACAGATACGCAGTATTTT.

The chain employs TRBV5-1 and TRBJ2-2; 10 bases align to TRBD1. J was trimmed by 5 bases and V by 4 bases; bases with no gene match: 8. This CDR3 has 16 residues. Germline V CDR1 and CDR2: SGHRS, YFSETQ. CDR3 coding DNA: TGCGCCAGCAGCCTACCTAGGACAGGGGGTACCGGGGAGCTGTTTTTT. Translating it yields CASSLPRTGGTGELFF.

CDR3: CASSARSPGDTQYF. CDR3 nucleotide sequence: TGTGCCAGCAGTGCTCGGAGTCCGGGAGATACGCAGTATTTT. This sequence joins TRBV2 and TRBJ2-3, with unresolved D. This CDR3 is built from 14 residues. Deletions cut 4 bases from V and 5 bases from J, with 13 bases between. Germline values: CDR1 SNHLY, CDR2 FYNNEI.

The rearrangement links TRBV7-7 to TRBJ2-3; 7 positions agree with TRBD2. The J segment lost 1 base and the V segment lost 6 bases, leaving 10 bases of the junction unmatched. Per the germline V gene, CDR1 is SSHAT and CDR2 is FNYEAQ (reference sequence). The CDR3 is 16 amino acids. The CDR3 is CASRPLAELCTDTQYF. CDR3 coding DNA: TGTGCCAGCAGGCCTCTAGCGGAGCTCTGCACAGATACGCAGTATTTT.

The V call is TRBV28, the J call TRBJ2-7; 7 nucleotides agree with TRBD2. From germline, CDR1 is MDHEN and CDR2 SYDVKM. V lost 4 bases, J lost 2 bases, and 5 bases stayed unmatched. The CDR3 is made up of 14 amino acids. CDR3 coding DNA: TGTGCCAGCAGTTCGGGCGGGAGCACCTACGAGCAGTACTTC. As protein: CASSSGGSTYEQYF.

This sequence joins TRBV5-1 and TRBJ2-7, with TRBD1 identical over 9 bases. The germline V gene encodes CDR1 SGHRS and CDR2 YFSETQ. The CDR3 has 16 amino acids. Trimming cost V 1 base and J 7 bases; bases outside gene matches: 12. This CDR3 is CASSLLPGQGLGEQYF. The CDR3, as DNA: TGCGCCAGCAGCTTGTTGCCGGGACAGGGTTTGGGAGAGCAGTACTTC.

The rearrangement uses TRBV6-6 and TRBJ1-4; D uncertain. Germline V CDR1 and CDR2: MNHNY, SVGAGI (reference sequence). CDR3 length equals 13 residues. V was trimmed by 2 bases and J by 8 bases, leaving 9 bases between them. CDR3 in amino acids: CASSYRAREKLFF. The CDR3, as DNA: TGTGCCAGCAGTTACCGTGCAAGGGAAAAACTGTTTTTT.

J is TRBJ2-2 and V is TRBV13, with a weak D call TRBD1 (6 bases). Germline lookup yields CDR1 PRHDT and CDR2 FYEKMQ (reference sequence). The CDR3 runs 15 residues. Trimming removed 1 base from V and 7 bases from J, with 13 bases in between. The CDR3 bases are TGTGCCAGCAGCTTAGTCGCAGGGGTAGTCGGGGAGCTGTTTTTT. It specifies CASSLVAGVVGELFF.

The chain is built from TRBV18 and TRBJ2-7; 8 bases fit TRBD1. This CDR3 is built from 16 residues. V shed 1 base and J 6 bases; nucleotides not matched to a gene: 11. Germline-derived CDR1 and CDR2 are KGHSH and LQKENI. DNA for the CDR3: TGTGCCAGCTCACCACGTGTTCATGGACAGGGAGGCGAGCAGTACTTC. Its protein is CASSPRVHGQGGEQYF.

In its sample, this clone was seen once. The chain joins TRBV7-8 to TRBJ2-1; D is ambiguous. From germline, CDR1 is SGHVS and CDR2 FQNEAQ. V lost 3 bases to trimming and J lost 6 bases, with 12 bases between them. CDR3 length: 14 amino acids. The CDR3 coding sequence is TGTGCCAGCAGCTTCTTTTCCGGTCGCAATGAGCAGTTCTTC. This codes for CASSFFSGRNEQFF. Complete variable domain (other parts from reference TRBV7-8 and TRBJ2-1): GAGVSQSPRYKVAKRGQDVALRCDPISGHVSLFWYQQALGQGPEFLTYFQNEAQLDKSGLPSDRFFAERPEGSVSTLKIQRTQQEDSAVYLCASSFFSGRNEQFFGPGTRLTVL.

This sequence joins TRBV15 and TRBJ1-1, with D possibly being TRBD1 (5 bases). This CDR3 has 18 residues. Germline V lookup: CDR1 LNHNV, CDR2 YYDKDF (reference sequence). V was shortened by 0 bases and J by 0 bases, with 17 bases between the two germline ends. CDR3 sequence reads: CATSRDGGFGKLNTEAFF. CDR3 bases: TGTGCCACCAGCAGAGACGGGGGGTTCGGCAAACTGAACACTGAAGCTTTCTTT.

The chain recombines TRBV4-1 with TRBJ2-3, with 15 positions matching TRBD2. Germline CDR1 MGHRA, CDR2 YSYEKL. This CDR3 has 16 residues. Trimming removed 4 bases from V and 4 bases from J; junction bases left unmatched: 3. The CDR3 DNA reads as TGCGCCAGCAGCCTCGGACTAGCGGGAGGGTCAGATACGCAGTATTTT. Amino acids: CASSLGLAGGSDTQYF.

V is TRBV25-1 and J is TRBJ2-7; TRBD2 is a possible D gene (6 bases). Trimming took 5 bases from V and 0 from J, leaving 14 bases between them. The CDR3 spans 15 residues. The germline V gene has CDR1 MGHDK and CDR2 SYGVNS. In DNA, the CDR3 is TGTGCCAGCAGTCACCCGGGGGTCAACTCCTACGAGCAGTACTTC. Its protein product is CASSHPGVNSYEQYF.

The chain carries TRBV7-2 and TRBJ2-1; 12 nucleotides line up with TRBD2. This CDR3 comprises 15 residues. With V trimmed by 6 bases and J by 7 bases, 7 bases remained unmatched. CDR1 and CDR2 from the germline V gene are SGHTA and FQGNSA. CDR3 bases: TGTGCCAGCAGGGACCTAGCGGGAGGGCCAAATGAGCAGTTCTTC. This translates into CASRDLAGGPNEQFF.

The chain uses TRBV30 and TRBJ1-2, with D perhaps TRBD1 (6 bases). CDR3 length equals 13 residues. Looked up from germline, CDR1 is GTSNPN and CDR2 is SVGIG (reference sequence). The germline V and J ends were trimmed by 5 bases and 4 bases, with 14 bases remaining between them. CDR3 loop: CAWGQKGSYGYTF. DNA for the CDR3: TGTGCCTGGGGACAGAAAGGGAGCTATGGCTACACCTTC.

The V call is TRBV27, the J call TRBJ2-7; D ambiguous. The V gene's germline CDR1 is MNHEY and CDR2 SMNVEV (reference sequence). Trimming left V 5 bases short and J 7 bases short, with 15 bases between. The CDR3 loop spans 13 amino acids. This chain's CDR3 is CASSLLPRIEQYF. DNA of the CDR3: TGTGCCAGCAGTCTCCTTCCCCGCATTGAGCAGTACTTC.

The chain couples TRBV27 to TRBJ1-4; 10 positions agree with TRBD1. Germline CDR1 and CDR2: MNHEY and SMNVEV (reference sequence). The CDR3 is 14 amino acids. V lost 6 bases to trimming and J lost 5 bases; unmatched junction nucleotides: 3. The CDR3 nucleotides are TGTGCCAGCAGCTGGGACAGGGGAAATGAAAAACTGTTTTTT. It yields the protein CASSWDRGNEKLFF. The variable domain in full, completed from reference TRBV27 and TRBJ1-4, reads EAQVTQNPRYLITVTGKKLTVTCSQNMNHEYMSWYRQDPGLGLRQIYYSMNVEVTDKGDVPEGYKVSRKEKRNFPLILESPSPNQTSLYFCASSWDRGNEKLFFGSGTQLSVL.

The chain employs TRBV6-5 and TRBJ2-1; 7 nucleotides align to TRBD2. The CDR3 extends over 15 amino acids. CDR1 and CDR2 (germline): MNHEY, SVGAGI. Unmatched junction bases numbered 8, after V lost 0 bases and J lost 9 bases. The CDR3 sequence is CASSYSIGRTVEQFF. The DNA of the CDR3 is TGTGCCAGCAGTTACTCTATCGGGAGGACGGTTGAGCAGTTCTTC.

The genes are TRBV7-2 and TRBJ2-7; 7 nucleotides agree with TRBD1. There are 13 residues in the CDR3. Germline assignment: CDR1 SGHTA and CDR2 FQGNSA. V lost 5 bases to trimming and J lost 3 bases; unmatched junction nucleotides: 4. DNA for the CDR3: TGTGCCAGCAGCCGAACAGGGGTCTACGAGCAGTACTTC. Translation gives CASSRTGVYEQYF.

This chain connects TRBV2 to TRBJ2-1, with D perhaps matching TRBD1 (6 bases). The CDR3 totals 15 residues. V lost 3 bases and J 4 bases, leaving 13 bases between the germline ends. Germline-derived CDR1 and CDR2 are SNHLY and FYNNEI. The CDR3: CASSDQGIRYNEQFF. In DNA, the CDR3 is TGTGCCAGCAGTGATCAGGGGATTAGGTACAATGAGCAGTTCTTC.

V gene TRBV18 combines with J gene TRBJ2-5, with TRBD2 matching 8 bases. Trimming took 3 bases from V and 3 from J; bases not matched to a gene: 9. Germline V gene lookup returns CDR1 KGHSH and CDR2 LQKENI. The CDR3 has 16 amino acids. The DNA of the CDR3 is TGTGCCAGCTCACCGAAGATTAGCGGGACTAAAGAGACCCAGTACTTC. Protein: CASSPKISGTKETQYF.

The CDR3: CALGRDEQFF. The CDR3 DNA reads TGTGCACTGGGAAGGGATGAGCAGTTCTTC. The chain recombines TRBV28 with TRBJ2-1; no clear D. This CDR3 has 10 amino acids. Germline lookup yields CDR1 MDHEN and CDR2 SYDVKM.

The chain recombines TRBV6-5 with TRBJ1-5; the D gene is possibly TRBD1 (5 bases). Germline CDR1 reads MNHEY; CDR2 reads SVGAGI. V was pared by 2 bases and J by 5 bases, with 7 bases between. This CDR3 region has 13 residues. CDR3 in DNA: TGTGCCAGCAGTTACACCAGGGATCAGCCCCAGCATTTT. Protein product: CASSYTRDQPQHF.

CDR3 sequence: CASSYDTGELFF. CDR3 DNA sequence: TGTGCCAGCAGCTACGACACCGGGGAGCTGTTTTTT. This chain uses TRBV5-5 with TRBJ2-2; D remains unclear. Trimming left V 3 bases short and J 3 bases short, with 3 bases between. From germline, CDR1 is SGHKS and CDR2 YYEKEE (reference sequence). The CDR3 is made up of 12 amino acids.

This chain joins TRBV4-3 and TRBJ1-1, with TRBD1 matching over 7 bases. The CDR3 has 15 amino acids. CDR1 and CDR2 (germline): LGHNA, YSLEER. J lost 2 bases, V lost 5 bases, and 8 bases had no gene match. Written as DNA, the CDR3 is TGCGCCAGCAGCAGAAGGAGGGGGCGAAACACTGAAGCTTTCTTT. Translating it yields CASSRRRGRNTEAFF.

This chain links TRBV10-3 with TRBJ2-7; tentative D call: TRBD2 (6 bases). V was cut by 4 bases and J by 1 base, with 11 bases left in between. The length of the CDR3 is 14 residues. In germline, CDR1 is ENHRY, CDR2 SYGVKD. The CDR3 DNA reads as TGTGCCATCAGTGCGGGGGTAGGGTCCTACGAGCAGTACTTC. It translates to CAISAGVGSYEQYF.

The J gene is TRBJ2-2, the V gene TRBV7-2; the match to TRBD2 covers 10 bases. This CDR3 spans 18 amino acids. V gave up 7 bases and J gave up 7 bases; unmatched junction bases: 18. The germline gives CDR1 SGHTA, CDR2 FQGNSA. This CDR3 reads CASTKGRLAGERGGELFF. The DNA of the CDR3 is TGTGCCAGCACCAAGGGGCGGCTAGCGGGAGAAAGGGGCGGGGAGCTGTTTTTT.

The chain uses TRBV29-1 and TRBJ1-2, with 8 bases that match TRBD1. There are 14 residues in the CDR3. Trimming cost V 3 bases and J 7 bases; bases outside gene matches: 10. Germline V gives CDR1 SQVTM, CDR2 ANQGSEA. CDR3 residues: CSVDMGDRGGGYTF. CDR3 DNA: TGCAGCGTTGACATGGGTGACAGGGGCGGTGGCTACACCTTC.

The chain employs TRBV7-6 and TRBJ2-3, with D perhaps TRBD2 (6 bases). In germline, CDR1 is SGHVS, CDR2 FNYEAQ. Trimming removed 4 bases from V and 4 bases from J, with 9 bases in between. The CDR3 is made up of 13 amino acids. CDR3 amino acids: CASSSIAADTQYF. The CDR3 DNA reads as TGTGCCAGCAGCTCCATAGCGGCAGATACGCAGTATTTT.